The present T cell receptor beta chain was sequenced within a study of blood T cell repertoires in COVID-19. Study in general: Nucleic acid was either cDNA or gDNA, and it came from T cells, B-cell-depleted T cells, or PBMCs.

Clones were read by immunoSEQ multiplex PCR, and TCRdb kept only the in-frame ones, dropping some. The profile shows more than 400,000 clones, roughly 91% of them singletons. Germline V gene lookup returns CDR1 SGHNT and CDR2 YYREEE (reference sequence). The germline V and J ends were trimmed by 9 bases and 1 base, with 13 bases remaining between them. The CDR3 has 13 amino acids. Across roughly 25 US areas, participants ranged in age from about 18 to 90 years. The chain has TRBV5-4 and TRBJ1-1; D ambiguous. This TCR was sampled from a man aged 18 to 29 who had recovered from COVID-19. Sequencing was performed on PBMCs or T cells enriched from blood (not recorded which). Written as DNA, the CDR3 is TGTGCCACCACCCGGGTGAAGAACACTGAAGCTTTCTTT. It is translated as CATTRVKNTEAFF.